This TCR beta chain was captured by sequencing in a study of shared clonotypes between healthy human individuals. Regarding the study as a whole: With a handful of donors compared, 4.5% to 6.5% of naive CD4 clonotypes were shared.

Each replicate PCR on the sorted subsets used 150 to 200 ng DNA (approximately 27,000 T cell genomes). Sequencing was performed with immunoSEQ multiplex PCR; in TCRdb, only in-frame clones are kept and a portion is missing. The sample contains a few hundred thousand clones, about nine tenths of which appear only once. CD8 memory was a combination of CD45RO+ cells and CCR7-negative CD45RA+ TemRA cells. As regards this clone: Its target is unknown.

Per germline, CDR1 GTSNPN and CDR2 SVGIG (reference sequence). CDR3 size: 13 residues. V lost 1 base and J lost 0, with 4 bases in between. Sequencing was performed on memory CD8+ T cells sorted from blood. Subset described: CD45RO+ cells pooled with CCR7-negative TemRA cells. This chain joins TRBV30 and TRBJ1-5; unclear D gene. The source is a man between 18 and 29 years old in good health. The chain's CDR3 is CAWSEASNQPQHF. CDR3 DNA: TGTGCCTGGAGTGAGGCTAGCAATCAGCCCCAGCATTTT.